Listed below are T cell receptor beta chains from one sample, sequenced in a study of blood T cell repertoires in COVID-19. Some clones are missing from TCRdb's copy, which holds only in-frame ones; the method was immunoSEQ multiplex PCR. The sample carries about 200,000 clones, 85% recorded once. Sample: peripheral blood. All receptors derive from an elderly woman with acute or convalescent COVID-19. The CDR3 runs from the conserved cysteine through the conserved F or W. D genes are given only for firm matches. Expanded clones are given a class, and other clones once, few, many or no size at all.

>TRBJ2-7|TRBV9|once|NA
CASSLYAGPGLYEQYF
TGTGCCAGCAGCCTTTATGCGGGACCGGGGCTTTACGAGCAGTACTTC
>TRBJ2-5|TRBV10-1|NA|NA
CASSENPRGETQYF
TGCGCCAGCAGTGAGAATCCGCGGGGAGAGACCCAGTACTTC
>TRBJ2-1|TRBV18|NA|TRBD1
CASSPRQGIYNEQFF
TGTGCCAGCTCACCAAGACAGGGGATTTACAATGAGCAGTTCTTC
>TRBJ1-4|TRBV7-2|NA|TRBD1
CASSSTGAPNEKLFF
TGTGCCAGCAGTTCCACAGGGGCCCCTAATGAAAAACTGTTTTTT
>TRBJ1-1|TRBV29-1|NA|NA
CSVADSRNTEAFF
TGCAGCGTTGCGGACAGCAGGAACACTGAAGCTTTCTTT
>TRBJ1-2|TRBV6-2/TRBV6-3|NA|NA
CASSLTGHGYTF
TGTGCCAGCAGCCTCACAGGGCATGGCTACACCTTC
>TRBJ2-5|TRBV11-2|NA|TRBD1
CASSLRTGEWETQYF
TGTGCCAGCAGCCTTCGGACAGGGGAGTGGGAGACCCAGTACTTC
>TRBJ1-1|TRBV10-2|NA|NA
CASSGQENTEAFF
TGCGCCAGCAGTGGGCAGGAGAACACTGAAGCTTTCTTT
>TRBJ2-5|TRBV2|NA|TRBD2
CASGALTSVETQYF
TGTGCCAGCGGGGCCCTGACTAGCGTAGAGACCCAGTACTTC
>TRBJ2-7|TRBV18|NA|TRBD2
CASSVQGGEQYF
TGTGCCAGCTCAGTGCAGGGAGGGGAGCAGTACTTC
>TRBJ2-1|TRBV15|NA|NA
CATSRGTASSNEQFF
TGTGCCACCAGCAGAGGAACAGCCTCTTCCAATGAGCAGTTCTTC
>TRBJ1-1|TRBV9|NA|NA
CASSPLGGVYTEAFF
TGTGCCAGCAGCCCCCTGGGAGGGGTTTATACTGAAGCTTTCTTT
>TRBJ2-6|TRBV18|NA|TRBD1
CASSPRDRGVSGANVLTF
TGTGCCAGCTCACCACGTGACAGGGGTGTCTCTGGGGCCAACGTCCTGACTTTC
>TRBJ2-2|TRBV5-1|NA|TRBD2
CASSWTSGKTGELFF
TGCGCCAGCAGCTGGACTAGCGGGAAGACCGGGGAGCTGTTTTTT
>TRBJ2-2|TRBV14|NA|NA
CASSQDTTAATGELFF
TGTGCCAGCAGCCAAGATACTACCGCGGCCACCGGGGAGCTGTTTTTT
>TRBJ1-3|TRBV5-1|NA|TRBD1
CASSIGTGSGNTIYF
TGCGCCAGCAGCATCGGGACAGGGTCTGGAAACACCATATATTTT
>TRBJ1-2|TRBV2|NA|TRBD1
CASSPGTGKHYGYTF
TGTGCCAGCAGCCCAGGGACAGGGAAGCACTATGGCTACACCTTC
>TRBJ1-3|TRBV5-1|NA|NA
CASSPVQGLNTIYF
TGCGCCAGCAGCCCCGTACAGGGTTTAAACACCATATATTTT
>TRBJ1-2|TRBV7-2|once|NA
CASSLEREGYGYTF
TGTGCCAGCAGCTTAGAACGGGAAGGCTATGGCTACACCTTC
>TRBJ1-1|TRBV19|NA|NA
CASSPDGGLYTEAFF
TGTGCCAGTAGTCCTGATGGAGGGTTGTACACTGAAGCTTTCTTT
>TRBJ2-3|TRBV11-3|NA|NA
CASSSVTDTQYF
TGTGCCAGCAGCTCAGTTACAGATACGCAGTATTTT
>TRBJ1-4|TRBV29-1|NA|NA
CSAQGNEKLFF
TGCAGCGCACAGGGAAATGAAAAACTGTTTTTT
>TRBJ1-2|TRBV30|NA|TRBD1
CAHSLDRVLYGYTF
TGTGCGCATAGTCTGGACAGGGTTTTGTATGGCTACACCTTC
>TRBJ1-1|TRBV10-3|NA|NA
CATRPQGVNTEAFF
TGTGCCACCCGCCCGCAGGGTGTGAACACTGAAGCTTTCTTT
>TRBJ2-7|TRBV19|NA|NA
CASSIQGSNEQYF
TGTGCCAGTAGTATACAGGGATCCAACGAGCAGTACTTC
>TRBJ1-4|TRBV6-5|NA|TRBD1
CATARGQWDEKLFF
TGTGCCACCGCACGGGGACAGTGGGATGAAAAACTGTTTTTT
>TRBJ1-6|TRBV7-6|NA|NA
CASSLITGQWNSPLHF
TGTGCCAGCAGCTTAATTACAGGGCAGTGGAATTCACCCCTCCACTTT
>TRBJ2-1|TRBV19|NA|NA
CASSTTRRAGVNEQFF
TGTGCCAGTAGTACTACCAGGAGGGCGGGCGTCAATGAGCAGTTCTTC
>TRBJ1-6|TRBV3-1/TRBV3-2|NA|NA
CASTQSSYNSPLHF
TGTGCCAGCACCCAGAGCTCCTATAATTCACCCCTCCACTTT
>TRBJ2-3|TRBV20-1|NA|NA
CSARGGDTQYF
TGCAGTGCTAGAGGAGGGGATACGCAGTATTTT
>TRBJ1-2|TRBV30|NA|TRBD1
CAWSKGTGTVYDYTF
TGTGCCTGGAGCAAAGGGACAGGGACGGTCTATGACTACACCTTC
>TRBJ2-1|TRBV30|NA|TRBD2
CAWTSGRGNEQFF
TGTGCCTGGACTAGCGGGAGGGGCAATGAGCAGTTCTTC
>TRBJ2-1|TRBV6-5|NA|NA
CASSYGQGEQFF
TGTGCCAGCAGTTATGGACAAGGTGAGCAGTTCTTC
>TRBJ1-2|TRBV3-1/TRBV3-2|NA|TRBD1
CASSLRGTDNGYTF
TGTGCCAGCAGCCTCAGGGGGACGGATAATGGCTACACCTTC
>TRBJ2-1|TRBV14|NA|NA
CASSQFKGIYEQFF
TGTGCCAGCAGCCAATTCAAGGGGATCTATGAGCAGTTCTTC
>TRBJ1-2|TRBV20-1|once|NA
CSASVEGYGYTF
TGCAGTGCTAGTGTGGAGGGCTATGGCTACACCTTC
>TRBJ1-4|TRBV3-1/TRBV3-2|NA|NA
CASSQDEGIGDEKLFF
TGTGCCAGCAGCCAAGATGAAGGGATAGGGGATGAAAAACTGTTTTTT
>TRBJ2-2|TRBV19|NA|TRBD2
CASTALAGDTGELFF
TGTGCCAGTACCGCCTTAGCGGGAGACACCGGGGAGCTGTTTTTT
>TRBJ1-1|TRBV19|once|NA
CASNIGVNTEAFF
TGTGCCAGTAATATAGGCGTGAACACTGAAGCTTTCTTT
>TRBJ2-7|TRBV5-6|NA|NA
CASSLAGRSTYEQYF
TGTGCCAGCAGCTTAGCGGGTCGATCAACCTACGAGCAGTACTTC
>TRBJ1-2|TRBV7-9|NA|NA
CASSRPGGAPYGYTF
TGTGCCAGCAGCCGACCCGGGGGGGCTCCCTATGGCTACACCTTC
>TRBJ1-1|TRBV2|NA|TRBD1
CASRDDRAFSEAFF
TGTGCCAGCAGAGATGACAGGGCGTTCTCTGAAGCTTTCTTT
>TRBJ2-1|TRBV5-1|NA|TRBD2
CASSLLAGGGNEQFF
TGCGCCAGCAGTCTACTAGCGGGAGGTGGGAATGAGCAGTTCTTC
>TRBJ2-1|TRBV6-2/TRBV6-3|NA|TRBD2
CASSYSGPVYNEQFF
TGTGCCAGCAGCTATAGCGGGCCGGTCTACAATGAGCAGTTCTTC
>TRBJ2-3|TRBV2|few|NA
CASSETSYTDTQYF
TGTGCCAGCAGTGAAACTAGCTACACAGATACGCAGTATTTT
>TRBJ1-6|TRBV30|NA|NA
CAWSDGNGSPLHF
TGTGCCTGGAGTGACGGGAACGGTTCACCCCTCCACTTT
>TRBJ1-5|TRBV3-1/TRBV3-2|few|TRBD1
CASSHQGDQPQHF
TGTGCCAGCAGCCATCAGGGGGATCAGCCCCAGCATTTT
>TRBJ1-5|TRBV4-3|NA|NA
CASSQLLGTGAQHF
TGCGCCAGCAGCCAATTACTCGGGACTGGGGCCCAGCATTTT
>TRBJ2-7|TRBV18|NA|NA
CASSLSLDYEQYF
TGTGCCAGCTCACTCAGTCTTGACTACGAGCAGTACTTC
>TRBJ2-1|TRBV24-1|NA|NA
CATSDSGVAEQFF
TGTGCCACCAGTGATTCCGGTGTTGCAGAGCAGTTCTTC
>TRBJ2-5|TRBV29-1|NA|NA
CSSNREETQYF
TGCAGCTCAAACAGGGAAGAGACCCAGTACTTC
>TRBJ2-3|TRBV11-2|NA|NA
CASSLELVTDTQYF
TGTGCCAGCAGCTTAGAGTTAGTAACAGATACGCAGTATTTT